These 4 T cell receptor beta chains were all obtained from the same sample, sequenced in a study of CD8 T cells in Susac syndrome. RNA totalling roughly 0.45 to 1 ug underwent reverse transcription with random hexamers. In TCRdb, the immunoSEQ multiplex PCR reads were re-called with MiXCR into one record per CDR3 protein. Of under 550,000 distinct CDR3 sequences listed, approximately 89% are singletons. The sequenced sample was CD8+ T cells from PBMCs. All receptors come from a human donor with multiple sclerosis.

The chain carries TRBV9 and TRBJ2-3, with 12 bases identical to TRBD2. Germline V gene lookup returns CDR1 SGDLS and CDR2 YYNGEE. This CDR3 is built from 16 residues. J lost 2 bases, V lost 4 bases, and 5 bases had no gene match. This chain's CDR3 is CASSFRLAGVTDTQYF. The CDR3 nucleotides read TGTGCCAGCAGCTTCAGACTAGCGGGAGTCACAGATACGCAGTATTTT.

This clonotype was counted only a few times. V usage is TRBV6-5 and J usage is TRBJ1-1; TRBD1 is a possible D gene (5 bases). This CDR3 region has 14 residues. Deletions cut 4 bases from V and 0 bases from J, with 9 bases between. CDR1 and CDR2 from the germline V gene are MNHEY and SVGAGI. The CDR3 region is CASSLGVMNTEAFF. In nucleotides, the CDR3 is TGTGCCAGCAGTTTGGGGGTAATGAACACTGAAGCTTTCTTT.

The chain carries TRBV27 and TRBJ2-7, with D hard to call. This CDR3 has 13 residues. Germline CDR1 and CDR2: MNHEY and SMNVEV (reference sequence). Trimming took off 3 bases at V and 6 bases at J, with 12 bases between the two ends. The CDR3 DNA sequence: TGTGCCAGCAGTTTTGGGTTCCAAGCCGAGCAGTACTTC. Translated: CASSFGFQAEQYF.

This clonotype was observed a single time. The chain has TRBV4-1 and TRBJ1-4; 8 positions match TRBD1. This CDR3 contains 15 residues. Trimming removed 0 bases from V and 7 bases from J; junction bases left unmatched: 4. Germline CDR1 MGHRA, CDR2 YSYEKL. The CDR3 DNA sequence: TGCGCCAGCAGCCAAGACGCCAGGGGGCCTGAAAAACTGTTTTTT. Its translation is CASSQDARGPEKLFF.